The present entry profiles one TCR beta chain with its context. Its antigen is not identified. Both 60 Vbeta primers and 13 Jbeta primers went into the PCR. Produced via immunoSEQ multiplex PCR; TCRdb's table is partial and in-frame only. The top ten hold roughly 1.5% of the sample, which has 170,000 or so clones, 83% seen once. The CDR3 sequence is 13 residues long. Germline-derived CDR1 and CDR2 are MRHNA and SNTAGT. Trimming cost V 3 bases and J 3 bases, with 7 bases left between them. This sample was included in a study of cytomegalovirus exposure and HLA in healthy donors. Study at large: Unique TCRs from HLA-typed donors, 85 million to 100 million of them, were held in an early data release.

Overall study results and limits: Most TCR sequences were seen very rarely across donors, but some public TCRs occurred in many. In a later analysis, V- and J-gene trimming of beta chains associated with a DCLRE1C missense variant, replicated independently.

The chain employs TRBV6-4 and TRBJ2-3, with a possible D match to TRBD1 (5 bases). This TCR came from a man aged 45-60 years in good health and CMV-seronegative. The sequenced sample consisted of PBMCs. DNA for the CDR3: TGTGCCAGCAGTGAGCCAGGGACAGATACGCAGTATTTT. Protein sequence: CASSEPGTDTQYF.